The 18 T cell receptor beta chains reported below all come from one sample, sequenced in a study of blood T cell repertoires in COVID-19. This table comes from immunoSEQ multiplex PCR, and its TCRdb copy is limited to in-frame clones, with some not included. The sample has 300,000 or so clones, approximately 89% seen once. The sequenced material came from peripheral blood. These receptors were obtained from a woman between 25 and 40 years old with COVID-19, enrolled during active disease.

The CDR3 coding sequence is TGCGCCAGCAGTGCTACTGGGGCCAACGTCCTGACTTTC. Protein: CASSATGANVLTF. This chain joins TRBV5-1 and TRBJ2-6; D unclear. This CDR3 is 13 amino acids long. The ends were cut back, 5 bases at V and 2 bases at J, with 5 bases in the middle. The germline CDR1 and CDR2 sequences are SGHRS and YFSETQ. The entire variable domain, with the rest obtained from reference TRBV5-1 and TRBJ2-6, is as follows: KAGVTQTPRYLIKTRGQQVTLSCSPISGHRSVSWYQQTPGQGLQFLFEYFSETQRNKGNFPGRFSGRQFSNSRSEMNVSTLELGDSALYLCASSATGANVLTFGAGSRLTVL.

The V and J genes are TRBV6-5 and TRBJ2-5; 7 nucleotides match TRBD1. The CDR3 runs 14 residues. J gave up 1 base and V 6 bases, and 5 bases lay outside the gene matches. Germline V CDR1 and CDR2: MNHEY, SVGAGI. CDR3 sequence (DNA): TGTGCCAGCAGGAGGGACAGAGCCCAAGAGACCCAGTACTTC. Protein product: CASRRDRAQETQYF.

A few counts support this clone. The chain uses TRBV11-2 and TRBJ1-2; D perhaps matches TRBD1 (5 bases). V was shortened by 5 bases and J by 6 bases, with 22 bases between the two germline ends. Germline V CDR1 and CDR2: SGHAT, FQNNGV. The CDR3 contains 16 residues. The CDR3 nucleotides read TGTGCCAGCAGCCCCCTCCCAGGGATCCGTCGGCATGGCTACACCTTC. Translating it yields CASSPLPGIRRHGYTF.

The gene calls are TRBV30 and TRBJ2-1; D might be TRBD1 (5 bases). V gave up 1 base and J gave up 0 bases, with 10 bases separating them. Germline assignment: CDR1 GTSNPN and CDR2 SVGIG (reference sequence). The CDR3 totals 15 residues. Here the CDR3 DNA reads TGTGCCTGGAGTGGGACACCATTCTCCTACAATGAGCAGTTCTTC. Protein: CAWSGTPFSYNEQFF.

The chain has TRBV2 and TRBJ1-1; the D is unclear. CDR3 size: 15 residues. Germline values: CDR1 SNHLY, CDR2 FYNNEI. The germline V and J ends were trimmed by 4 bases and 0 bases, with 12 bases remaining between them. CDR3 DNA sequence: TGTGCCAGCAGTGGCGCAGGAACTTTGAACACTGAAGCTTTCTTT. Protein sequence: CASSGAGTLNTEAFF.

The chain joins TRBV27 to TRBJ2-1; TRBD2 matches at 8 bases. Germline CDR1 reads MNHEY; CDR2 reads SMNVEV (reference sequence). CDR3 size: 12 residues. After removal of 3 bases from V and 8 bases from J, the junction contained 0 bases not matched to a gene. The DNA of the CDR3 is TGTGCCAGCAGTTTCGGGGGGGATGAGCAGTTCTTC. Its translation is CASSFGGDEQFF.

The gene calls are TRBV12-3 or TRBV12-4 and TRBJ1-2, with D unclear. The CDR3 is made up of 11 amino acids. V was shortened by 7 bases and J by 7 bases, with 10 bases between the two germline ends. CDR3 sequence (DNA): TGTGCCAGCACCACGCCGGGTGGCTACACCTTC. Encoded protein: CASTTPGGYTF.

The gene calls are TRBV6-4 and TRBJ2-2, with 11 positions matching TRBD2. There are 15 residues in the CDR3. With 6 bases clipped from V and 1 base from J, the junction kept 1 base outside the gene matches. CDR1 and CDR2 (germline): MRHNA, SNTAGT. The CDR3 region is CASSGTSGNTGELFF. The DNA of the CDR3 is TGTGCCAGCAGCGGGACTAGCGGGAACACCGGGGAGCTGTTTTTT.

The DNA for the CDR3 is TGTGCCAGCAGTTTGCCACAGGGGGCGGGACAGCCCCAGCATTTT. It is translated as CASSLPQGAGQPQHF. The chain uses TRBV28 and TRBJ1-5; 9 nucleotides agree with TRBD1. The CDR3 length is 15 residues. Germline V CDR1 and CDR2: MDHEN, SYDVKM. Losses at the gene ends were 3 bases for V and 7 bases for J; bases not matched to a gene: 7.

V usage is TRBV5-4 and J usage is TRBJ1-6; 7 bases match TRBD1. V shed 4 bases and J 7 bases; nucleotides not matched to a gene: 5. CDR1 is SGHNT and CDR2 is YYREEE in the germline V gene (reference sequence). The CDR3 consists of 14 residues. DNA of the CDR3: TGTGCCAGCAGCCAGACAGGGACCAATTCACCCCTCCACTTT. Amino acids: CASSQTGTNSPLHF. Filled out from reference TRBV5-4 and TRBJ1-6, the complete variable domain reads ETGVTQSPTHLIKTRGQQVTLRCSSQSGHNTVSWYQQALGQGPQFIFQYYREEENGRGNFPPRFSGLQFPNYSSELNVNALELDDSALYLCASSQTGTNSPLHFGNGTRLTVT.

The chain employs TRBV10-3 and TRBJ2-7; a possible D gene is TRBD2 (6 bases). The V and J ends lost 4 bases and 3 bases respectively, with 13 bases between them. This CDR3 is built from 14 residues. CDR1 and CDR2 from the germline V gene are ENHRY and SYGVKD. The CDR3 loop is CAISGGDGSYEQYF. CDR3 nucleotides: TGTGCCATCAGTGGGGGAGACGGGAGCTACGAGCAGTACTTC.

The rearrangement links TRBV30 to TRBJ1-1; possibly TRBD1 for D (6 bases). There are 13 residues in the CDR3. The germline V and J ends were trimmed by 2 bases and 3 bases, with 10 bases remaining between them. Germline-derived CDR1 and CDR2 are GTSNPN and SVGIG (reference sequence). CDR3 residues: CAWSKGGDTEAFF. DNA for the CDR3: TGTGCCTGGAGTAAAGGGGGTGACACTGAAGCTTTCTTT.

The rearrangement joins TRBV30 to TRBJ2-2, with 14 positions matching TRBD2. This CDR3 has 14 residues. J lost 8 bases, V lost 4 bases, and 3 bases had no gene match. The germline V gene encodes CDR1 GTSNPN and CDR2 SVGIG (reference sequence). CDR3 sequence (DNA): TGTGCCTGGAAGGGGACTAGCGGGAGTGGGGAGCTGTTTTTT. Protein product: CAWKGTSGSGELFF.

CDR3 amino acids: CASGDREKEKLFF. The CDR3 DNA sequence: TGTGCCAGTGGGGACAGGGAAAAAGAAAAACTGTTTTTT. The chain recombines TRBV6-5 with TRBJ1-4; 9 bases line up with TRBD1. This CDR3 contains 13 residues. The V gene end was trimmed by 9 bases and the J gene end by 8 bases; junction bases not matched to a gene: 7. The V gene's germline CDR1 is MNHEY and CDR2 SVGAGI.

The CDR3 DNA reads as TGTGCCAGCAGTGGACAGCTTTCAACTAATGAAAAACTGTTTTTT. This translates into CASSGQLSTNEKLFF. J is TRBJ1-4 and V is TRBV2; maybe TRBD1 (5 bases). Germline CDR1 is SNHLY and CDR2 is FYNNEI. Trimming cost V 4 bases and J 0 bases, with 9 bases left between them. The CDR3 runs 15 residues.

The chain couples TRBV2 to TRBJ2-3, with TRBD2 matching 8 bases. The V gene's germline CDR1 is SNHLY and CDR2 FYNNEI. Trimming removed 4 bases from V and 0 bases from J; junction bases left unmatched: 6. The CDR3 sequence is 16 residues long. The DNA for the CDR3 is TGTGCCAGCAGTGCGGGAGCGGGGGTTAGCACAGATACGCAGTATTTT. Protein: CASSAGAGVSTDTQYF.

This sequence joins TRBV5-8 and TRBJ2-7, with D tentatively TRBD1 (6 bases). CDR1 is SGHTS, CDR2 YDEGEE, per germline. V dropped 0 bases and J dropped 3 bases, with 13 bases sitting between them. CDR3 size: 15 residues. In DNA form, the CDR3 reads TGTGCCAGCAGCTTGGTGGCGACAGGAAACTACGAGCAGTACTTC. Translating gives CASSLVATGNYEQYF.

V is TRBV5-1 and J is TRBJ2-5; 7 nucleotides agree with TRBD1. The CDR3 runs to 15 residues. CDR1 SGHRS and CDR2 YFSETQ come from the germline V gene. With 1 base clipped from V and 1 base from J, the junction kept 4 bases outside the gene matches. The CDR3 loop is CASSLMGQTQETQYF. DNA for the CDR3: TGCGCCAGCAGCTTGATGGGACAGACCCAAGAGACCCAGTACTTC.